This TCR beta chain comes out of a study of breast tumors, draining lymph nodes, adjacent tissues. Comment on this clonotype: Its matching antigen is unknown.

TCRdb itself ran the multiplex PCR reads through MiXCR, one entry per CDR3 protein. The table lists 200,000 or so distinct CDR3 sequences, over 25% of them singletons. Trimming cost V 6 bases and J 8 bases; bases outside gene matches: 21. This CDR3 has 18 amino acids. Germline CDR1 reads SQVTM; CDR2 reads ANQGSEA. Breast cancer patients provided tissue from their axillary draining lymph nodes. Study-level points and caveats: Tumor TCR diversity was below lymph nodes but above nontumor tissue. The data were judged consistent with most tumor T cells coming from lymph node and expanding in tumor. Luminal-like breast cancer showed significantly greater tumor-nontumor repertoire similarity than basal-like breast cancer did. Data only fit, rather than demonstrated, lymph node origin of most tumor T cells.

V gene TRBV29-1 combines with J gene TRBJ2-1; 11 nucleotides match TRBD2. Material: axillary lymph node tissue. The clonotype originates from a female donor with breast cancer. Some clones in this sample may be carry-over from other donors' samples. As DNA, the CDR3 is TGCAGCGTGTGGGGGGTAGCGGGAGGGCCTCAGGGAGGGGATGAGCAGTTCTTC. It codes for CSVWGVAGGPQGGDEQFF.